These 27 T cell receptor beta chains were all obtained from the same sample, sequenced in a study of identical twins. TCRdb processed the 5' RACE reads anew with MiXCR; each CDR3 protein has one entry. The sample consists of some 500,000 distinct CDR3 sequences, nearly 10% of them appearing once. The same specimen was also included in a second study, on yellow fever vaccine responses in identical twins.

Sequencing was done on a sample of PBMCs. The receptor set was obtained from a woman aged 18-35 years in good health.

This clonotype has a count of ten or more. The genes are TRBV23-1 and TRBJ2-5, with 13 bases that match TRBD2. TRBV23-1 is treated as an ORF (open reading frame) with a function not yet certain. This CDR3 comprises 21 residues. After removal of 3 bases from V and 2 bases from J, the junction contained 18 bases not matched to a gene. This chain's CDR3 is CASSQAQSLGTSGTVQETQYF. The CDR3, as DNA: TGCGCCAGCAGTCAGGCCCAGTCTTTAGGGACTAGCGGGACTGTACAAGAGACCCAGTACTTC.

This clonotype appeared a few times. This rearrangement joins TRBV24-1 to TRBJ1-3; D unresolved. In germline, CDR1 is KGHDR, CDR2 SFDVKD. Trimming removed 2 bases from V and 2 bases from J, with 9 bases in between. This CDR3 contains 15 residues. CDR3 nucleotides: TGTGCCACCAGTGATTCCACCGGGACTGGAAACACCATATATTTT. It specifies CATSDSTGTGNTIYF.

This clonotype showed up just a few times. The J gene is TRBJ2-5, the V gene TRBV10-3, with D uncertain. V gave up 10 bases and J gave up 2 bases, with 17 bases separating them. This CDR3 is 14 amino acids long. Germline assignment: CDR1 ENHRY and CDR2 SYGVKD. The CDR3 nucleotides are TGTGCCACCCGGCCGTATACCATACAAGAGACCCAGTACTTC. This sequence encodes CATRPYTIQETQYF.

The CDR3 sequence: CATEPDRRNQPQHF. The CDR3 DNA is TGTGCCACCGAACCCGACAGGAGGAATCAGCCCCAGCATTTT. The chain has TRBV15 and TRBJ1-5, with a tentative D call TRBD1 (6 bases). The CDR3 totals 14 residues. Germline CDR1 is LNHNV and CDR2 is YYDKDF (reference sequence). Trimming cost V 8 bases and J 4 bases, with 15 bases left between them. The full variable domain, in which reference TRBV15 and TRBJ1-5 provide the parts outside the CDR3, is DAMVIQNPRYQVTQFGKPVTLSCSQTLNHNVMYWYQQKSSQAPKLLFHYYDKDFNNEADTPDNFQSRRPNTSFCFLDIRSPGLGDTAMYLCATEPDRRNQPQHFGDGTRLSIL.

This clonotype was recorded a few times. CDR3 sequence reads: CASSVGGTGDTEAFF. The DNA of the CDR3 is TGTGCCAGCAGCGTAGGGGGCACCGGGGACACTGAAGCTTTCTTT. This chain uses TRBV9 with TRBJ1-1; TRBD1 is a possible D gene (5 bases). CDR3 length: 15 residues. The germline V gene has CDR1 SGDLS and CDR2 YYNGEE. V shed 0 bases and J shed 3 bases, with 12 bases lying between them.

This clonotype was found a few times. The chain employs TRBV5-1 and TRBJ2-3, with TRBD2 identical over 16 bases. Germline-derived CDR1 and CDR2 are SGHRS and YFSETQ. The CDR3 sequence is 18 residues long. The V gene end was trimmed by 3 bases and the J gene end by 3 bases; junction bases not matched to a gene: 7. The CDR3 DNA reads as TGCGCCAGCAGCTCGGGACTAGCGGGAGGGCTTCGGACAGATACGCAGTATTTT. It specifies CASSSGLAGGLRTDTQYF.

This rearrangement joins TRBV4-2 to TRBJ2-7; 11 nucleotides match TRBD2. Per the germline V gene, CDR1 is LGHNA and CDR2 is YNFKEQ. The CDR3 consists of 18 residues. After removal of 1 base from V and 1 base from J, the junction contained 9 bases not matched to a gene. CDR3 nucleotide sequence: TGTGCCAGCAGCCAAGTAGGTATTAGGACTAGCGGGTCCTACGAGCAGTACTTC. Its translation: CASSQVGIRTSGSYEQYF.

The chain uses TRBV7-2 and TRBJ2-7; 11 bases line up with TRBD2. Germline V gene data show CDR1 as SGHTA and CDR2 as FQGNSA. This CDR3 contains 14 residues. V lost 5 bases to trimming and J lost 7 bases; unmatched junction nucleotides: 7. The CDR3 region is CASSMTSGTGEQYF. In DNA form, the CDR3 reads TGTGCCAGCAGCATGACTAGCGGGACAGGGGAGCAGTACTTC.

The chain links TRBV7-2 to TRBJ2-7, with a weak D call TRBD2 (6 bases). Looked up from germline, CDR1 is SGHTA and CDR2 is FQGNSA. V lost 4 bases and J lost 4, with 17 bases in between. The CDR3 runs to 15 residues. CDR3 region: CASSYIFGGVYEQYF. DNA for the CDR3: TGTGCCAGCAGCTACATCTTCGGGGGAGTATACGAGCAGTACTTC.

The chain has TRBV3-1 and TRBJ2-7; D is possibly TRBD1 (9 bases). Germline CDR1 and CDR2: LGHDT and YNNKEL (reference sequence). The CDR3 extends over 16 amino acids. V shed 2 bases and J shed 5 bases, with 19 bases lying between them. The CDR3: CASSQREGDRDDEQYF. The CDR3 DNA reads TGTGCCAGCAGCCAACGGGAGGGGGACAGGGACGACGAGCAGTACTTC.

J is TRBJ2-6 and V is TRBV6-2 or TRBV6-3; 9 bases line up with TRBD2. The CDR3 spans 16 residues. Looked up from germline, CDR1 is MNHEY and CDR2 is SVGEGT. V was clipped by 6 bases and J by 0 bases; unmatched bases: 3. The DNA of the CDR3 is TGTGCCAGCAGGACTAGCGGAAACTCTGGGGCCAACGTCCTGACTTTC. Translated: CASRTSGNSGANVLTF.

The chain has TRBV9 and TRBJ1-2; unclear D gene. From germline, CDR1 is SGDLS and CDR2 YYNGEE. The CDR3 is 14 amino acids. V dropped 2 bases and J dropped 3 bases, with 11 bases sitting between them. CDR3 loop: CASSVTRVYYGYTF. In DNA, the CDR3 is TGTGCCAGCAGCGTTACAAGGGTATACTATGGCTACACCTTC.

The chain uses TRBV12-5 and TRBJ2-7, with TRBD2 identical over 9 bases. Germline lookup yields CDR1 LGHNT and CDR2 FRNRAP. The V gene end was trimmed by 3 bases and the J gene end by 7 bases; junction bases not matched to a gene: 16. This CDR3 is 17 amino acids long. As DNA, the CDR3 is TGTGCTAGTGGTTTATGGCCCAAGGCGGGAGGGACTGTAGAGCAGTACTTC. As protein: CASGLWPKAGGTVEQYF. Looking up the rest from reference TRBV12-5 and TRBJ2-7 gives the full variable domain: DARVTQTPRHKVTEMGQEVTMRCQPILGHNTVFWYRQTMMQGLELLAYFRNRAPLDDSGMPKDRFSAEMPDATLATLKIQPSEPRDSAVYFCASGLWPKAGGTVEQYFGPGTRLTVT.

The CDR3 DNA reads TGCAGTGCCCAAAGAGGGCTAGCGAGACAGATATTAACTAGCACAGATACGCAGTATTTT. Residues: CSAQRGLARQILTSTDTQYF. The J gene is TRBJ2-3, the V gene TRBV20-1, with D perhaps matching TRBD2 (6 bases). The CDR3 is 20 residues long. The ends were cut back, 6 bases at V and 0 bases at J, with 31 bases in the middle. Per the germline V gene, CDR1 is DFQATT and CDR2 is SNEGSKA (reference sequence).

The chain carries TRBV5-1 and TRBJ2-5, with 7 positions matching TRBD2. The trim removed 1 base at V and 5 bases at J, leaving 8 bases unmatched. Germline V CDR1 and CDR2: SGHRS, YFSETQ. The CDR3 is made up of 15 amino acids. The CDR3 DNA reads as TGCGCCAGCAGCTTGTTCGCGGGAGAGGTGGAGACCCAGTACTTC. Amino acid sequence: CASSLFAGEVETQYF.

This clonotype was seen only a few times. This sequence joins TRBV20-1 and TRBJ1-1; no definite D call. CDR1 is DFQATT, CDR2 SNEGSKA, per germline (reference sequence). With 5 bases removed from V and 1 base from J, the gap between germline ends came to 8 bases. CDR3 length equals 12 residues. As DNA, the CDR3 is TGCAGTGCTGTTTTTGGGAACACTGAAGCTTTCTTT. It encodes CSAVFGNTEAFF.

The chain recombines TRBV10-3 with TRBJ2-3, with D maybe TRBD2 (5 bases). V shed 5 bases and J shed 6 bases, with 9 bases lying between them. CDR1 and CDR2 from the germline V gene are ENHRY and SYGVKD. The CDR3 extends over 12 amino acids. CDR3 DNA sequence: TGTGCCATCAGTTGGGGAGACGATACGCAGTATTTT. It is translated as CAISWGDDTQYF.

The table lists this clonotype with many counts. The chain couples TRBV12-3 or TRBV12-4 to TRBJ1-5, with 10 bases that match TRBD1. J gave up 3 bases and V 5 bases, and 4 bases lay outside the gene matches. The CDR3 is 15 amino acids. The DNA for the CDR3 is TGTGCCAGCAGTGAGGACAGGGGGTCCAATCAGCCCCAGCATTTT. It yields the protein CASSEDRGSNQPQHF.

The chain employs TRBV11-2 and TRBJ2-5, with 14 positions matching TRBD2. Germline CDR1 SGHAT, CDR2 FQNNGV. V shed 8 bases, J shed 5 bases, and the junction held 16 bases outside the gene matches. The CDR3 has 18 residues. The DNA of the CDR3 is TGTGCCAGCGTAGCACCGGGACTAGCGGGAGTCGATTCCGAGACCCAGTACTTC. It encodes CASVAPGLAGVDSETQYF.

The table lists this clonotype with a few counts. The chain couples TRBV4-1 to TRBJ2-7, with D perhaps TRBD2 (5 bases). The germline V gene encodes CDR1 MGHRA and CDR2 YSYEKL. V gave up 1 base and J gave up 2 bases, with 15 bases separating them. CDR3 length: 16 residues. The chain's CDR3 is CASSQGASDGAYEQYF. Written as DNA, the CDR3 is TGCGCCAGCAGCCAAGGGGCGTCGGACGGGGCCTACGAGCAGTACTTC.

At least ten counts were recorded for this clonotype. The V and J genes are TRBV7-2 and TRBJ2-1; no reliable D call. The length of the CDR3 is 17 residues. The V and J ends lost 2 bases and 0 bases respectively, with 14 bases between them. Germline assignment: CDR1 SGHTA and CDR2 FQGNSA. Here the CDR3 reads CASSLIRPSRSYNEQFF. The CDR3 nucleotides read TGTGCCAGCAGCTTAATCCGTCCTTCCCGCTCCTACAATGAGCAGTTCTTC.

This clonotype showed up just a few times. The rearrangement joins TRBV7-2 to TRBJ2-1, with D maybe TRBD1 (7 bases). Germline V CDR1 and CDR2: SGHTA, FQGNSA. The CDR3 sequence is 15 residues long. V was clipped by 5 bases and J by 5 bases, with 16 bases between them. The CDR3 sequence is CASSRQGGLHNEQFF. The CDR3, as DNA: TGTGCCAGCAGCCGACAGGGAGGCCTCCACAATGAGCAGTTCTTC.

This clonotype was seen only a few times. The CDR3 loop reads CASSLSFRQSPYEQYF. CDR3 in DNA: TGTGCCAGCAGCTTATCTTTTCGGCAGAGCCCCTACGAGCAGTACTTC. The V gene is TRBV7-9, the J gene TRBJ2-7, with D hard to call. This CDR3 is 16 amino acids long. Germline V CDR1 and CDR2: SEHNR, FQNEAQ (reference sequence). V lost 2 bases to trimming and J lost 2 bases, with 16 bases between them.

The chain carries TRBV5-1 and TRBJ2-1; D possibly corresponds to TRBD2 (6 bases). The V gene's germline CDR1 is SGHRS and CDR2 YFSETQ. V lost 2 bases, J lost 3 bases, and 15 bases lay in between. The CDR3 is made up of 16 amino acids. CDR3 in amino acids: CASSLIFSGIYNEQFF. Written as DNA, the CDR3 is TGCGCCAGCAGCTTAATCTTTAGCGGAATCTACAATGAGCAGTTCTTC.

This clonotype has only a few counts. V and J are TRBV10-2 and TRBJ2-7, with 8 positions matching TRBD1. CDR1 is WSHSY and CDR2 is SAAADI in the germline V gene. V shed 5 bases, J shed 5 bases, and the junction held 8 bases outside the gene matches. This CDR3 has 14 amino acids. CDR3 nucleotides: TGCGCCAGCAGTCGGACAGGGCGTGTCGACGAGCAGTACTTC. Protein sequence: CASSRTGRVDEQYF.

At least ten counts were recorded for this clonotype. The V and J genes are TRBV7-6 and TRBJ2-5; TRBD2 aligns across 11 bases. Germline assignment: CDR1 SGHVS and CDR2 FNYEAQ. The CDR3 spans 16 residues. Losses at the gene ends were 5 bases for V and 9 bases for J; bases not matched to a gene: 14. CDR3 in DNA: TGTGCCAGCAGCCGAGAACTAGCGGGAGAGTCCGCATCCCAGTACTTC. Protein product: CASSRELAGESASQYF.

The CDR3 nucleotides are TGTGCCAGCAGCGTAGCAGGGACGGCCTATGGCTACACCTTC. This sequence encodes CASSVAGTAYGYTF. The rearrangement joins TRBV9 to TRBJ1-2, with D tentatively TRBD1 (5 bases). The CDR3 runs 14 residues. Germline values: CDR1 SGDLS, CDR2 YYNGEE. V was trimmed by 0 bases and J by 4 bases, leaving 10 bases between them.